The rows below give T cell receptor beta chains drawn from one sample of a study of shared T cell receptors in the human thymus. The table came from immunoSEQ multiplex PCR; TCRdb's copy has only in-frame clones and leaves some out. The sample includes about 540,000 clones, around 78% of them seen just once. These data were also reused for a study on human thymus T cells.

The specimen sequenced was thymocytes. The receptors originated from a boy less than two years old with a congenital heart defect. The CDR3 runs from the conserved cysteine through the conserved F or W. D genes are given only for firm matches. Clone size is given for some rows only: seen once, a few or many times, or a class if the clone is expanded.

- TRBD1 TRBJ2-7 TRBV11-3 TGTGCCAGCAGCTTCCCGGGACAGGGCTACGAGCAGTACTTC CASSFPGQGYEQYF
- - TRBJ2-3 TRBV10-1 TGCGCCAGCAGTGACCCAGGAGCGGGTCCTGGGGGAGATACGCAGTATTTT CASSDPGAGPGGDTQYF
- TRBD1 TRBJ1-1 TRBV9 TGTGCCAGCAGCGCTGTCCAAGGGACAGGGAGTATGAACACTGAAGCTTTCTTT CASSAVQGTGSMNTEAFF
- TRBD1 TRBJ2-1 TRBV5-1 TGCGCCAGCAGCTTGGGCAGGGGGAATGAGCAGTTCTTC CASSLGRGNEQFF
- - TRBJ1-4 TRBV27 TGTGCCAGCAGTCCGCGGGTGAATGAAAAACTGTTTTTT CASSPRVNEKLFF
- TRBD2 TRBJ2-1 TRBV7-3 TGTGCCAGCAGCCCTTCTAGACTAGCGGAAAGCAATGAGCAGTTCTTC CASSPSRLAESNEQFF
- TRBD2 TRBJ2-1 TRBV27 TGTGCCAGCAGTTCTTGGACTAGCGGGATGGGTGAGCAGTTCTTC CASSSWTSGMGEQFF
- TRBD2 TRBJ2-7 TRBV7-2 TGTGCCAGCAGGTCCCCGGGACTAGCGGGAGTCAAAGAGCAGTACTTC CASRSPGLAGVKEQYF
- - TRBJ2-3 TRBV7-9 TGTGCCAGCAGCTCGGGGGAACGGACTACCTTAGCTACGCAGTATTTT CASSSGERTTLATQYF
few - TRBJ2-7 TRBV27 TGTGCCAGCAGTTTATTTCCGGGAGAACGGTACGAGCAGTACTTC CASSLFPGERYEQYF
- TRBD2 TRBJ2-5 TRBV9 TGTGCCAGCAGCGGCGGACTAGCGGGAGAGACCCAGTACTTC CASSGGLAGETQYF
once - TRBJ1-2 TRBV6-5 TGTGCCAGCAGGGGGGCTTATGGCTACACCTTC CASRGAYGYTF
- TRBD2 TRBJ2-5 TRBV19 TGTGCCAGTAGTATTGGCGGGGGGGACACCCGGGCCCAGTACTTC CASSIGGGDTRAQYF
- TRBD1 TRBJ2-7 TRBV27 TGTGCCAGCAGTTCCCCGGGACAGATCTACGAGCAGTACTTC CASSSPGQIYEQYF
few TRBD2 TRBJ2-1 TRBV5-1 TGCGCCAGCAGCCGGGCCTCTAGCGGGCCAAACAATGAGCAGTTCTTC CASSRASSGPNNEQFF
- - TRBJ1-2 TRBV27 TGTGCCAGCAGTTTCACGGGCCCTCGGGGAGTTTATGGCTACACCTTC CASSFTGPRGVYGYTF
once - TRBJ2-3 TRBV15 TGTGCCACCAGCAGAGGCCGCTCTCTATCGAGCACAGATACGCAGTATTTT CATSRGRSLSSTDTQYF
- TRBD2 TRBJ2-3 TRBV27 TGTGCCAGCAGTCCTTACCGACTAGCGGGAGGGCCAGATACGCAGTATTTT CASSPYRLAGGPDTQYF
- - TRBJ2-6 TRBV30 TGTGCCTGGACAGGGGTCCCCTCTGGGGCCAACGTCCTGACTTTC CAWTGVPSGANVLTF
- TRBD2 TRBJ2-3 TRBV28 TGTGCCAGCAGTCGGCGGGGGGATACGCAGTATTTT CASSRRGDTQYF
- - TRBJ2-7 TRBV5-4 TGTGCCAGCAGCGACCAGACTAGAGTCTACTACGAGCAGTACTTC CASSDQTRVYYEQYF
once - TRBJ2-7 TRBV11-2 TGTGCCAGCAGCCCGATAACGGGGGAGGCAGGGGGCTACGAGCAGTACTTC CASSPITGEAGGYEQYF
- TRBD2 TRBJ2-3 TRBV4-2 TGTGCCAGCAGCCCGACAGCGCGTCAGGCCGGGACTAGCGGGAGTCAAGGCACAGATACGCAGTATTTT CASSPTARQAGTSGSQGTDTQYF
- TRBD2 TRBJ2-7 TRBV7-2 TGTGCCAGCAGCTCCAGACTCGCGGGAGCCGAGCAGTACTTC CASSSRLAGAEQYF